This TCR beta chain originates from a study of blood T cells in healthy people across ages. Regarding the study as a whole: As naive T cell percentage varied, TCR beta diversity correlated strongly with it.

Per germline, CDR1 SGHKS and CDR2 YYEKEE (reference sequence). CDR3 size: 16 residues. Trimming removed 5 bases from V and 5 bases from J; junction bases left unmatched: 11. A second PCR, run for roughly 7 to 12 cycles, used a sample-barcoded 5' primer plus a J-beta primer mix. TCRdb re-analysed the 5' RACE reads in MiXCR, keeping a single row per CDR3 protein. The data contain 1.2 million to 1.5 million distinct CDR3 sequences, roughly 60% of them singletons. Each donor supplied roughly 9.1 milliliters of peripheral blood. A remark on this clonotype: No antigen is known for it.

The rearrangement joins TRBV5-5 to TRBJ2-1; 9 bases match TRBD1. The sequencing sample was made of blood. This receptor was identified in a man younger than 30 in good health. DNA of the CDR3: TGTGCCAGCAGACTACCCGGGACAGGGCCCAACAATGAGCAGTTCTTC. This encodes CASRLPGTGPNNEQFF.